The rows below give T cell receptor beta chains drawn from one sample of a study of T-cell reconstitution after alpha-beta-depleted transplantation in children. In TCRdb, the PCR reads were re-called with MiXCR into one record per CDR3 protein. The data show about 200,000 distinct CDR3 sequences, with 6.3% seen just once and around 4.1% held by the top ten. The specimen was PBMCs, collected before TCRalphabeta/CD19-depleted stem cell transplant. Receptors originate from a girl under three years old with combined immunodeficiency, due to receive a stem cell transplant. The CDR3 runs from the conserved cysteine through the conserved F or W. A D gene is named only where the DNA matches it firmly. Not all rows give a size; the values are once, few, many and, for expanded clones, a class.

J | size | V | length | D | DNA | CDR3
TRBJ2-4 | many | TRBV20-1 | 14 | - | TGCAGTGCTAGAGACCCGCGGGATAAAAACATTCAGTACTTC | CSARDPRDKNIQYF
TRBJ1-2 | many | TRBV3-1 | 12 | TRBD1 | TGTGCCAGCGGGACAGGGGACTATGGCTACACCTTC | CASGTGDYGYTF
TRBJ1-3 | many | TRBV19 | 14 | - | TGTGCCAGTATGGGGGCGTCATCTGGAAACACCATATATTTT | CASMGASSGNTIYF
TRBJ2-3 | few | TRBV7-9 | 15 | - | TGTGCCAGCAGCACTCGGGCGGGTCGCACAGATACGCAGTATTTT | CASSTRAGRTDTQYF
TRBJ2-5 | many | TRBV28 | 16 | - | TGTGCCAGCAGTACCCCCCTGAACGGGAACCAAGAGACCCAGTACTTC | CASSTPLNGNQETQYF
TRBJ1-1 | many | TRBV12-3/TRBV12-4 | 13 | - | TGTGCCAGCAGTTCTGGATTGTACACTGAAGCTTTCTTT | CASSSGLYTEAFF
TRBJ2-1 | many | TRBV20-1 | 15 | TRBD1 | TGCAGTGCTAGAGACCCGGACAGGTCCTACAATGAGCAGTTCTTC | CSARDPDRSYNEQFF
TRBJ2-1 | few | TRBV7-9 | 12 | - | TGTGCCAGCAGCGAACAGTACAATGAGCAGTTCTTC | CASSEQYNEQFF
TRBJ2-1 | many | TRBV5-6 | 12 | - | TGTGCCAGCAGCTTACCATACAATGAGCAGTTCTTC | CASSLPYNEQFF
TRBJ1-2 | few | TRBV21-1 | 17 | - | TGTGCCAGCATCCTGCCGGAGGACAGCCAGCCGTGTAGGGGCTACACCTTC | CASILPEDSQPCRGYTF
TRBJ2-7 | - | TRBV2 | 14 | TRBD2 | TGTGCCAGCAGGACGGGCGGGGGGGAAAACGAGCAGTACTTC | CASRTGGGENEQYF
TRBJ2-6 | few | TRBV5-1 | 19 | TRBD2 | TGCGCCAGCAGCCCGGGACTAGCGGCCGCGAGCTCTGGGGCCAACGTCCTGACTTTC | CASSPGLAAASSGANVLTF
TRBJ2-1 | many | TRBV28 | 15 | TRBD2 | TGTGCCAGCAGAAAAGGACTAGCGGGAGTTAATGAGCAGTTCTTC | CASRKGLAGVNEQFF
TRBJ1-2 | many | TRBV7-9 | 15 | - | TGTGCCAGCAGCTTAGGGGGCCTCGGGGGCGATGGCTACACCTTC | CASSLGGLGGDGYTF
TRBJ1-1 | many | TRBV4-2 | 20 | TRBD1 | TGTGCCAGCAGACAACTGTGGGACAGGGGGCTAGAGGGAGTGAACACTGAAGCTTTCTTT | CASRQLWDRGLEGVNTEAFF
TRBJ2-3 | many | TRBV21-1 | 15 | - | TGTGCCAGCAGCAAGGGCAGGGGGCTCGCAGATACGCAGTATTTT | CASSKGRGLADTQYF
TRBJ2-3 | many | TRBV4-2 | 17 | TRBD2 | TGTGCCAGCAGCCAAGAGGCTAGCGGGAGGAGAACAGATACGCAGTATTTT | CASSQEASGRRTDTQYF
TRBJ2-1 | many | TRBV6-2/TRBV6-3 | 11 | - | TGTGCCAGCAGTGTCGGTGACTCCCAGTTCTTC | CASSVGDSQFF
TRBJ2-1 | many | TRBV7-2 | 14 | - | TGTGCCAGCAGGAACGTAAAGAACTACAATGAGCAGTTCTTC | CASRNVKNYNEQFF
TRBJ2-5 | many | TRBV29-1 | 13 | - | TGCAGCGTTGATCCGCGGGGCCAAGAGACCCAGTACTTC | CSVDPRGQETQYF
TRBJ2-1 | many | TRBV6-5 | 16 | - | TGTGCCAGCAGTTACCTTGGAGGGGCCGGGGCCAATGAGCAGTTCTTC | CASSYLGGAGANEQFF
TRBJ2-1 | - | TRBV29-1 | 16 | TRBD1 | TGCAGCGCTGAGGGACAGGTAGGAATAACCTACAATGAGCAGTTCTTC | CSAEGQVGITYNEQFF
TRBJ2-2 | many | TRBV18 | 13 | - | TGTGCCAGCTCAGTCCGAGAGGCCGGGGAGCTGTTTTTT | CASSVREAGELFF
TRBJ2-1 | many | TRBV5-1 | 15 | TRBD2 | TGCGCCAGCAGCTTGGCCAAGGGAGGGCCCTATGAGCAGTTCTTC | CASSLAKGGPYEQFF
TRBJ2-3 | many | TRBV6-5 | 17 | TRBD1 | TGTGCCAGCAGTTACTGGGGGACAGGGGGAAGCACAGATACGCAGTATTTT | CASSYWGTGGSTDTQYF
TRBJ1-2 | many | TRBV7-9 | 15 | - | TGTGCCAGCAGCCTATTTCGGACGGAAGGCGATGGCTACACCTTC | CASSLFRTEGDGYTF
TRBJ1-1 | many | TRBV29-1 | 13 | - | TGCAGCGTTGCGGGACGGATGAACACTGAAGCTTTCTTT | CSVAGRMNTEAFF